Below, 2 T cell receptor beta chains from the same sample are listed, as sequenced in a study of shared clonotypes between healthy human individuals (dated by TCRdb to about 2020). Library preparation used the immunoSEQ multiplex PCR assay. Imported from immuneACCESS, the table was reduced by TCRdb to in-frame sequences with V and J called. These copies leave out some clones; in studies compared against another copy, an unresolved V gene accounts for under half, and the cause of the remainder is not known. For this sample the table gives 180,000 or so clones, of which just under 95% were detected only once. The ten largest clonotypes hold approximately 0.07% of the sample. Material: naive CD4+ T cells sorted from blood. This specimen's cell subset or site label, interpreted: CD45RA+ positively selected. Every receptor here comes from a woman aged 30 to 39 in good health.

CDR3 sequence reads: CSVSRVSGANVLTF. CDR3 coding DNA: TGCAGCGTTTCCAGGGTCTCTGGGGCCAACGTCCTGACTTTC. The V gene is TRBV29-1, the J gene TRBJ2-6; possibly TRBD1 for D (5 bases). The CDR3 has 14 residues. The germline V gene has CDR1 SQVTM and CDR2 ANQGSEA. V lost 5 bases, J lost 0 bases, and 8 bases lay in between. The full variable domain, in which reference TRBV29-1 and TRBJ2-6 provide the parts outside the CDR3, is SAVISQKPSRDICQRGTSLTIQCQVDSQVTMMFWYRQQPGQSLTLIATANQGSEATYESGFVIDKFPISRPNLTFSTLTVSNMSPEDSSIYLCSVSRVSGANVLTFGAGSRLTVL.

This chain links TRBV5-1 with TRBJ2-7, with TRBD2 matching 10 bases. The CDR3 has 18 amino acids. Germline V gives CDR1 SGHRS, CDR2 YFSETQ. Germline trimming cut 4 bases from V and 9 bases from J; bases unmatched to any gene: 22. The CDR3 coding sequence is TGCGCCAGCAGCGGAGCGCTAGCGGGAGATTTCGCTGGAGAAGGGCAGTACTTC. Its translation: CASSGALAGDFAGEGQYF.